One and the same sample provided the 5 T cell receptor beta chains below, sequenced in a study of blood T cells in healthy people across ages. Through a sample-barcoded 5' primer and a J-beta primer mix, a second PCR was run for 7 to 11 cycles. TCRdb reprocessed the 5' RACE reads via MiXCR and lists one record per CDR3 protein. This sample has some 730,000 distinct CDR3 sequences; 20% to 25% occur once, and the top ten carry approximately 20%. The sequencing sample was made of blood. These receptor sequences come from a man in his sixties or seventies in good health.

V and J are TRBV29-1 and TRBJ1-5; 10 bases are a match to TRBD1. V lost 6 bases to trimming and J lost 2 bases; unmatched junction nucleotides: 4. There are 14 residues in the CDR3. The V gene's germline CDR1 is SQVTM and CDR2 ANQGSEA. The CDR3 bases are TGCAGCGTCGCGACAGGGGGCGGCAATCAGCCCCAGCATTTT. It encodes CSVATGGGNQPQHF. Combining the CDR3 with reference TRBV29-1 and TRBJ1-5 gives the whole variable domain SAVISQKPSRDICQRGTSLTIQCQVDSQVTMMFWYRQQPGQSLTLIATANQGSEATYESGFVIDKFPISRPNLTFSTLTVSNMSPEDSSIYLCSVATGGGNQPQHFGDGTRLSIL.

The table lists this clonotype with a few counts. The chain is built from TRBV28 and TRBJ2-1; D is perhaps TRBD1 (6 bases). The closer fit of TRBJ2-7 to the DNA end suggests the J call may be wrong. The CDR3 sequence is 11 residues long. Germline V gene sequence: CDR1 MDHEN, CDR2 SYDVKM. CDR3 bases: TGTGCCACCGGACAGCGCGGCGAGCAGTACTTC. Translated, it gives CATGQRGEQYF.

This clonotype was seen ten or more times. CDR3: CSARDYTGAMGNEQFF. DNA for the CDR3: TGCAGTGCTAGAGATTACACAGGGGCTATGGGGAATGAGCAGTTCTTC. The rearrangement links TRBV20-1 to TRBJ2-1; 7 bases are a match to TRBD1. With V trimmed by 0 bases and J by 7 bases, 12 bases remained unmatched. CDR3 length: 16 amino acids. Germline V gives CDR1 DFQATT, CDR2 SNEGSKA (reference sequence).

A few counts support this clonotype. This chain links TRBV6-1 with TRBJ1-6; D might be TRBD1 (5 bases). The CDR3 length is 16 residues. V lost 10 bases and J 5 bases, leaving 21 bases between the germline ends. Germline CDR1 reads MNHNS; CDR2 reads SASEGT. The CDR3 sequence: CATKVAGTENNSPLHF. The CDR3 nucleotides are TGTGCCACTAAGGTTGCCGGGACGGAGAATAATTCACCCCTCCACTTT.

The V and J genes are TRBV5-1 and TRBJ2-2, with D perhaps matching TRBD1 (5 bases). Deletions cut 5 bases from V and 3 bases from J, with 8 bases between. The CDR3 is 13 residues long. Per the germline V gene, CDR1 is SGHRS and CDR2 is YFSETQ. CDR3 sequence reads: CASSVGDTGELFF. As DNA, the CDR3 is TGCGCCAGCAGTGTAGGGGACACCGGGGAGCTGTTTTTT. The entire variable domain, with the rest obtained from reference TRBV5-1 and TRBJ2-2, is as follows: KAGVTQTPRYLIKTRGQQVTLSCSPISGHRSVSWYQQTPGQGLQFLFEYFSETQRNKGNFPGRFSGRQFSNSRSEMNVSTLELGDSALYLCASSVGDTGELFFGEGSRLTVL.